The clone carrying this T cell receptor (beta chain) has more than one count but fewer than ten. The entry originates in a study of beta chain features in type 1 diabetes. The isolated RNA, all of it, was reverse transcribed, so expressed TCRB transcripts were what got sequenced. The study sequenced naive, central memory and regulatory T cell samples to an average of roughly 3.8 million reads. Method: immunoSEQ multiplex PCR; TCRdb's copy keeps in-frame clones and lacks some. In the table there are about 620,000 clones, 15% to 19% of which are singletons. This CDR3 contains 14 residues. Germline CDR1 and CDR2: SGHTA and FQGNSA. With 4 bases removed from V and 2 bases from J, the gap between germline ends came to 12 bases.

Material for sequencing was naive CD4+ T cells from blood. This TCR was recovered from a man aged 18 to 29 in good health. The rearrangement joins TRBV7-2 to TRBJ2-7; perhaps TRBD2 as D (6 bases). CDR3 amino acids: CASSSVGGTYEQYF. CDR3 nucleotides: TGTGCCAGCAGCTCAGTCGGAGGGACCTACGAGCAGTACTTC.